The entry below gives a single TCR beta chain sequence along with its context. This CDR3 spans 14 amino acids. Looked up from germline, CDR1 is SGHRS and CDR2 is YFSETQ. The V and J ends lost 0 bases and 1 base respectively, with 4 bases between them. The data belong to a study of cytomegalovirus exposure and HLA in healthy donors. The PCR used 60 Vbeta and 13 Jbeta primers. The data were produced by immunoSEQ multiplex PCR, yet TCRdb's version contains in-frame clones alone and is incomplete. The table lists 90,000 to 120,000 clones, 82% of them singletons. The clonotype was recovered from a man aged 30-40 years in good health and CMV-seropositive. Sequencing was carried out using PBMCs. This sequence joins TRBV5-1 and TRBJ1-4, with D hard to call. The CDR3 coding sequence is TGCGCCAGCAGCTTGGGGCTAACTAATGAAAAACTGTTTTTT. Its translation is CASSLGLTNEKLFF.